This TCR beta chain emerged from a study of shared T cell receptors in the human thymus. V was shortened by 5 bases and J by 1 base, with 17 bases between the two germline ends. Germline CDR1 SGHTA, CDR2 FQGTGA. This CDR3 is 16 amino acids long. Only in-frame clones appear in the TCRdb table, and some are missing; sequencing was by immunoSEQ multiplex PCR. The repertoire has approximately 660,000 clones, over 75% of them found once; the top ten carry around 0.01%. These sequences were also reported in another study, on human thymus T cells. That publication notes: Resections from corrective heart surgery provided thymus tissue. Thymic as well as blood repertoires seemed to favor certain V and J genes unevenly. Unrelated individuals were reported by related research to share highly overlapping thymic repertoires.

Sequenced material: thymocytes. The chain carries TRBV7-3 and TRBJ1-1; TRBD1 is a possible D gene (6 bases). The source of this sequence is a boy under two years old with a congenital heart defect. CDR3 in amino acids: CASSRYFRDKNTEAFF. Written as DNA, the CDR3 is TGTGCCAGCAGCCGTTACTTCCGGGACAAGAACACTGAAGCTTTCTTT. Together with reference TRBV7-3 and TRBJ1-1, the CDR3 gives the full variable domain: GAGVSQTPSNKVTEKGKYVELRCDPISGHTALYWYRQSLGQGPEFLIYFQGTGAADDSGLPNDRFFAVRPEGSVSTLKIQRTERGDSAVYLCASSRYFRDKNTEAFFGQGTRLTVV.